Below, 7 T cell receptor beta chains from the same sample are listed, as sequenced in a study of blood T cell repertoires in COVID-19. Method: immunoSEQ multiplex PCR; TCRdb's copy keeps in-frame clones and lacks some. The sample holds around 190,000 clones, 70% to 90% seen once. Sequencing was done on a sample of peripheral blood. All receptors come from a man aged 18 to 29 who had recovered from COVID-19.

The gene calls are TRBV18 and TRBJ1-1, with D tentatively TRBD1 (6 bases). Between the trimmed V and J ends, which lost 8 bases and 2 bases, there was a span of 21 bases. CDR1 KGHSH and CDR2 LQKENI come from the germline V gene. This CDR3 has 16 residues. The CDR3 is CASALISTGFNTEAFF. DNA of the CDR3: TGTGCCAGCGCCCTAATTTCGACAGGCTTCAACACTGAAGCTTTCTTT.

The rearrangement joins TRBV4-3 to TRBJ2-3; 7 bases line up with TRBD2. Losses at the gene ends were 4 bases for V and 3 bases for J; bases not matched to a gene: 4. CDR1 is LGHNA, CDR2 YSLEER, per germline. This CDR3 contains 14 residues. In nucleotides, the CDR3 is TGCGCCAGCAGCCCCCGGCGGGAGACAGATACGCAGTATTTT. Translation gives CASSPRRETDTQYF.

CDR3 residues: CASSFDSGHHYGYTF. CDR3 sequence (DNA): TGTGCCAGCAGTTTCGATTCGGGACACCACTATGGCTACACCTTC. J is TRBJ1-2 and V is TRBV27; possibly TRBD1 for D (6 bases). Per germline, CDR1 MNHEY and CDR2 SMNVEV (reference sequence). The CDR3 is 15 amino acids. Trimming removed 3 bases at V and 3 bases at J, with 14 bases between.

The chain is built from TRBV28 and TRBJ2-4; 8 positions match TRBD1. V lost 6 bases to trimming and J lost 7 bases; unmatched junction nucleotides: 8. Germline assignment: CDR1 MDHEN and CDR2 SYDVKM. CDR3 length equals 14 residues. The CDR3 region has the DNA TGTGCCAGCAGCGAGACAGGGGCCCCCAACATTCAGTACTTC. Protein product: CASSETGAPNIQYF.

V gene TRBV5-1 combines with J gene TRBJ1-2; 7 bases are shared with TRBD1. V was clipped by 2 bases and J by 8 bases; unmatched bases: 9. Germline values: CDR1 SGHRS, CDR2 YFSETQ. The CDR3 spans 14 residues. The CDR3 coding sequence is TGCGCCAGCAGCTTAGGGGGCAGGGAGGAAGGCTACACCTTC. Its protein is CASSLGGREEGYTF. The whole variable domain, filled in from reference TRBV5-1 and TRBJ1-2, reads KAGVTQTPRYLIKTRGQQVTLSCSPISGHRSVSWYQQTPGQGLQFLFEYFSETQRNKGNFPGRFSGRQFSNSRSEMNVSTLELGDSALYLCASSLGGREEGYTFGSGTRLTVV.

In its sample, this clone was seen once. The V and J genes are TRBV9 and TRBJ1-2; 12 bases fit TRBD1. The V gene's germline CDR1 is SGDLS and CDR2 YYNGEE. The V and J ends lost 2 bases and 6 bases, in that order; junction bases with no gene match: 8. The length of the CDR3 is 16 residues. CDR3 coding DNA: TGTGCCAGCAGCGTGGAGGGGACAGGGGGCTTAAATGGCTACACCTTC. Translated: CASSVEGTGGLNGYTF.

V usage is TRBV28 and J usage is TRBJ2-7; TRBD1 matches 10 bases. The V gene end was trimmed by 6 bases and the J gene end by 3 bases; junction bases not matched to a gene: 5. Germline loops: CDR1 MDHEN, CDR2 SYDVKM. The CDR3 is made up of 14 amino acids. The CDR3 DNA follows: TGTGCCAGCAGAAGACAGGGGGCGGGCTACGAGCAGTACTTC. It translates to CASRRQGAGYEQYF.